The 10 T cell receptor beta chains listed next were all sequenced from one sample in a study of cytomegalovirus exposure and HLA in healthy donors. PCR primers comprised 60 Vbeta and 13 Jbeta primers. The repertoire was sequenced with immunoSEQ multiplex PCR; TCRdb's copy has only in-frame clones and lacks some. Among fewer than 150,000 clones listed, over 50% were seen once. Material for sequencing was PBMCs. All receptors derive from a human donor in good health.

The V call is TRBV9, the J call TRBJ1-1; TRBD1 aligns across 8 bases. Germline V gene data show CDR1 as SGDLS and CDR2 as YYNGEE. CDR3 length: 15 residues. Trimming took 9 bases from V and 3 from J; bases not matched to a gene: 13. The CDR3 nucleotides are TGTGCCACCCAAAAAATGACAGGGGCCGACACTGAAGCTTTCTTT. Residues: CATQKMTGADTEAFF.

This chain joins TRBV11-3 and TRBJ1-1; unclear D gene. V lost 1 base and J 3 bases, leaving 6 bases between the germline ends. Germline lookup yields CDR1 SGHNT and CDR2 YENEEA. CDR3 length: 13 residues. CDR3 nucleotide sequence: TGTGCCAGCAGCTTAGGGGAGCACACTGAAGCTTTCTTT. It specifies CASSLGEHTEAFF.

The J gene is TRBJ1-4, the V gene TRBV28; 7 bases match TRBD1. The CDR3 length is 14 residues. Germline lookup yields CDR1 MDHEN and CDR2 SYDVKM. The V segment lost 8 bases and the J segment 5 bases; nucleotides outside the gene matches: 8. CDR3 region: CASVGGAGNEKLFF. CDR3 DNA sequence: TGTGCCAGCGTAGGGGGCGCGGGGAATGAAAAACTGTTTTTT.

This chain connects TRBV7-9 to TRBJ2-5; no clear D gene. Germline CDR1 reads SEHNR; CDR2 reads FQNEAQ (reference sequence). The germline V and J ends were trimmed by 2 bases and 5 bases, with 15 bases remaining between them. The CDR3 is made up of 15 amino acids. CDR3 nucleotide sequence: TGTGCCAGCAGCTTATCCTTTTACCGCGGCGAGACCCAGTACTTC. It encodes CASSLSFYRGETQYF.

The chain's CDR3 is CASSYSGGFSGNTIYF. CDR3 sequence (DNA): TGTGCCAGCAGTTACTCCGGCGGATTCTCTGGAAACACCATATATTTT. The chain is built from TRBV6-5 and TRBJ1-3, with D unclear. CDR3 length: 16 residues. CDR1 and CDR2 from the germline V gene are MNHEY and SVGAGI. With 0 bases removed from V and 0 bases from J, the gap between germline ends came to 9 bases.

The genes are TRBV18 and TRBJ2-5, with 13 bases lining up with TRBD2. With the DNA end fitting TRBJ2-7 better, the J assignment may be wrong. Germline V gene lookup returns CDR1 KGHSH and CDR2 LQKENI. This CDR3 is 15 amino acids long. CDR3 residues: CASSPGLAGAYEQYF. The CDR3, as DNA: TGTGCCAGCTCACCAGGACTAGCGGGAGCCTACGAGCAGTACTTC.

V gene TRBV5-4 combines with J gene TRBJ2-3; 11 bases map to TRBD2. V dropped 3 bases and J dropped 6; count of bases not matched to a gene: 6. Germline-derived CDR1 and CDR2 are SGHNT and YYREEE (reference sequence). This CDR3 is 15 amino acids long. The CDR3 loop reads CASSSSGRQGDTQYF. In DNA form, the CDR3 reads TGTGCCAGCAGCTCTAGCGGGAGGCAGGGTGATACGCAGTATTTT.

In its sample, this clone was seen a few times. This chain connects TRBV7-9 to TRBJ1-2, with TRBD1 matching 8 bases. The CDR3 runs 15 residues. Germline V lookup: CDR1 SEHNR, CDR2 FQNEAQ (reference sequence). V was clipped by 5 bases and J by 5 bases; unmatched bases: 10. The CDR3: CASSTQGQVSYGYTF. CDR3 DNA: TGTGCCAGCAGCACCCAGGGACAGGTTTCATATGGCTACACCTTC.

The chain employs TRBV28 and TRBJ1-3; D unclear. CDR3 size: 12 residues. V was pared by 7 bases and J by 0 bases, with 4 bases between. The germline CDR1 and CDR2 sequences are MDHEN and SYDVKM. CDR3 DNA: TGTGCCAGCATCAACTCTGGAAACACCATATATTTT. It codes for CASINSGNTIYF.

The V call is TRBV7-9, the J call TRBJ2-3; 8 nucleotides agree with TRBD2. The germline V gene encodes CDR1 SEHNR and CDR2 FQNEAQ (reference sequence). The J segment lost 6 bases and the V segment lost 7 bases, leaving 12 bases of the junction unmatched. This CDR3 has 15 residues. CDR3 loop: CASNGGSGSEDTQYF. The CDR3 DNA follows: TGTGCCAGCAACGGAGGGAGCGGGAGTGAGGATACGCAGTATTTT.